This TCR beta chain was recorded in a study of blood T cell repertoires in COVID-19 (dated by TCRdb to about 2020). General notes on the study: The collaborator samples originated in the United States, Italy and Spain and spanned the acute and convalescent phases of COVID-19. Nearly every sample came with metadata listing a de-identified subject ID, COVID-19 status, age in years and sex. The repertoires were released in a freely available public database intended as a resource for research on the immune response to SARS-CoV-2. Subjects who had been exposed to COVID-19, were actively infected with it, or had recovered from it provided the deeply sampled blood TCRbeta repertoires that made up the dataset. Samples came from the ongoing ImmuneRACE study (first 160 participants) plus 1,254 subjects from 6 global collaborators. The prospective study material was composed of cDNA or gDNA derived from T cells, B-cell-depleted T cells, or PBMCs. Where available, HLA class I and class II types were taken from metadata supplied by the sample provider and were not determined by assay-based typing. Broad study findings and their caveats: How much clinical and demographic metadata was included differed by source and by participant, and the metadata was provided uncurated.

Whole blood was collected in K2EDTA tubes by collaborating institutions according to the institutions' own protocols. For TCRbeta analysis, collaborators shipped samples in one of three forms: frozen whole blood, isolated PBMCs, or DNA extracted from either of those sample types. Remarks on this clone: Its specific antigen is unknown. Base qualities are not at hand, and no much larger clone is one base apart.

TCRbeta CDR3 regions were amplified from genomic DNA by means of the immunoSEQ Assay, a bias-controlled multiplex PCR. In the paper's pipeline: The number of nucleated cells in each sample was estimated from the amplification of reference gene primers within the assay. Sequence reads were collapsed and filtered to measure the absolute abundance of every unique TCRbeta CDR3 rearrangement. For each sample, productive Simpson clonality was calculated by taking the square root of Simpson's diversity index across productive rearrangements. TCRdb re-hosts the immuneACCESS table, in-frame sequences only. Its copies lack some clones; in the studies checked, an unresolved V gene accounts for under half of them, and the cause for the rest is not known. V, J and clone size derive from that table, while D and trimming were established from the DNA sequence. The sample yields over 45,000 clones; approximately 82% were counted once. Of the sample, more than 8% is held by the ten largest clones.

Material: peripheral blood. This TCR came from a woman older than 75 with acute or convalescent COVID-19.

The CDR3 region reads CASSLDQTTGGYTF. In nucleotides, the sequence is TGTGCCAGCAGTCTCGACCAGACGACAGGTGGCTACACCTTC. The chain links TRBV7-2 with TRBJ1-2, and possibly TRBD1, on 6 matching bases. The germline V gene encodes CDR1 SGHTA and CDR2 FQGNSA. Its CDR3 holds 14 amino acids, cysteine through phenylalanine. Of all the DNA, just the CDR3 is kept, 42 bases in frame from base 1. V drops 6 bases and J drops 7 bases, leaving 18 bases in between.